This TCR beta chain derives from a study of spatial heterogeneity in lung cancer. Study-level information: Sequence detection consistently recorded a greater number of beta-chain than alpha-chain sequences.

Looked up from germline, CDR1 is MDHEN and CDR2 is SYDVKM. V shed 2 bases and J shed 3 bases, with 11 bases lying between them. This CDR3 is 15 amino acids long. The sample's time point: sample taken at primary tumor resection. Unsorted samples of tumor, nontumor lung or frozen PBMC had their whole RNA sequenced. Every TCR cDNA molecule carried a tag that served as a unique molecular identifier. TCRdb re-derived calls from the 5' RACE reads in MiXCR, one entry per CDR3 protein. The table records some 15,000 distinct CDR3 sequences, around 5% of them present only once. Findings and limits, study-wide: For expanded intratumoral alpha and beta TCRs, counts tracked tumor mutation counts.

This clonotype has ten or more counts. Its target is unknown. The sample was lung tumor tissue, taken at surgery. This chain connects TRBV28 to TRBJ1-5; unclear D gene. The clonotype was recovered from a female donor with early-stage non-small cell lung cancer. CDR3 amino acids: CASSLGGSTNQPQHF. Written as DNA, the CDR3 is TGTGCCAGCAGTTTAGGAGGGAGTACCAATCAGCCCCAGCATTTT.